A selection of T cell receptor beta chains follows, all from one sample in a study of CD8+ T cells in alopecia areata. Sequencing used immunoSEQ multiplex PCR; TCRdb keeps in-frame clones, though not all of them. The repertoire has approximately 200,000 clones, more than 55% of them found once; the top ten carry 3% to 4%. The material sequenced was CD4+ T cells sorted from blood, taken at week 4, from a patient treated with tofacitinib. Receptor source: a human donor with alopecia areata. Both conserved end residues are part of each CDR3. D genes are given only for firm matches. A row's size may be missing; if present it is once, few, many or a size class.

TRBD1,-,TRBJ1-1,TRBV6-5,CASSPGTGTALGAFF,TGTGCCAGCAGTCCCGGGACAGGGACGGCCCTCGGAGCTTTCTTT
TRBD1,few,TRBJ1-4,TRBV5-6,CASTLTGEVVEKLFF,TGTGCCAGCACCTTGACAGGGGAAGTAGTGGAAAAACTGTTTTTT
-,-,TRBJ1-6,TRBV29-1,CSVARTSPPDF,TGCAGCGTAGCTCGGACATCACCTCCGGACTTT
-,-,TRBJ1-2,TRBV4-3,CASSQQTENLYGYTF,TGCGCCAGCAGCCAACAAACAGAAAACCTCTATGGCTACACCTTC
-,once,TRBJ1-5,TRBV30,CAYQTATNQPQHF,TGTGCCTACCAGACAGCTACAAATCAGCCCCAGCATTTT
-,-,TRBJ1-1,TRBV29-1,CSVRGGRGNTEAFF,TGCAGCGTCCGCGGGGGGCGGGGGAACACTGAAGCTTTCTTT
-,-,TRBJ2-2,TRBV30,CAWSGATNTGELFF,TGTGCCTGGAGTGGGGCAACGAACACCGGGGAGCTGTTTTTT
-,-,TRBJ2-5,TRBV5-4,CASSLDFGGQETQYF,TGTGCCAGCAGCTTGGACTTCGGGGGCCAAGAGACCCAGTACTTC
-,-,TRBJ1-2,TRBV6-5,CASSPGSNYGYTF,TGTGCCAGCAGCCCAGGCTCTAACTATGGCTACACCTTC
TRBD1,-,TRBJ1-2,TRBV4-1,CASSQDRDRFPYGYTF,TGCGCCAGCAGCCAAGATCGGGACAGGTTCCCATATGGCTACACCTTC
-,-,TRBJ2-1,TRBV9,CASSVNRENEQFF,TGTGCCAGCAGCGTGAACAGGGAGAATGAGCAGTTCTTC
TRBD1,-,TRBJ2-1,TRBV28,CASIGTGVVEQFF,TGTGCCAGCATAGGGACAGGGGTAGTTGAGCAGTTCTTC
-,once,TRBJ2-3,TRBV5-1,CASSFGQTFTDTQYF,TGCGCCAGCAGCTTTGGACAGACCTTCACAGATACGCAGTATTTT
TRBD2,-,TRBJ2-7,TRBV7-2,CASSLEVPGTSGVHEQYF,TGTGCCAGCAGCTTAGAAGTCCCTGGGACTAGCGGGGTCCACGAGCAGTACTTC
TRBD2,few,TRBJ2-1,TRBV28,CASSFGRGTHNEQFF,TGTGCCAGCAGTTTCGGGCGGGGGACCCACAATGAGCAGTTCTTC
-,-,TRBJ1-2,TRBV25-1,CASSDHRVNYGYTF,TGTGCCAGCAGTGATCACAGGGTCAACTATGGCTACACCTTC
TRBD1,few,TRBJ2-1,TRBV5-5,CASNRDRGYNEQFF,TGTGCCAGTAACCGGGACAGGGGGTACAATGAGCAGTTCTTC
TRBD1,-,TRBJ1-5,TRBV7-2,CASSLAIDREVQPQHF,TGTGCCAGCAGCTTAGCGATCGACAGGGAAGTTCAGCCCCAGCATTTT